This passage covers 8 T cell receptor beta chains from one sample sequenced in a study of blood T cells in healthy people across ages (dated by TCRdb to about 2015). The library was produced with 5' RACE. The reads were generated on an Illumina HiSeq 2500. A second PCR of about 6 to 12 cycles was run with a J-beta primer mix and a sample-barcoded 5' primer. In-frame beta chains were kept once TCRdb had trimmed the public reads at Q25 with fastp and called clones with MiXCR. Each entry is one CDR3 protein sequence, shown with its most common DNA and genes. The sample records about 830,000 distinct CDR3 sequences, 60% to 80% of which are singletons. Clones ranked in the top ten supply 25% to 35% of the sample. What was sequenced was blood. These receptors all stem from a man between 25 and 39 years old in good health.

This clonotype occurred a few times. The genes are TRBV7-3 and TRBJ2-7, with TRBD1 identical over 8 bases. Germline CDR1 reads SGHTA; CDR2 reads FQGTGA. The trim removed 6 bases at V and 0 bases at J, leaving 4 bases unmatched. The CDR3 length is 14 residues. Written as DNA, the CDR3 is TGTGCCAGCAGTCCGACAGGGGACTCCTACGAGCAGTACTTC. The encoded protein is CASSPTGDSYEQYF.

The chain links TRBV14 to TRBJ2-7, with 10 bases that match TRBD2. The CDR3 extends over 16 amino acids. J lost 3 bases, V lost 5 bases, and 10 bases had no gene match. Looked up from germline, CDR1 is SGHDN and CDR2 is FVKESK. The CDR3 region has the DNA TGTGCCAGCAGCAGCGGGGGGGGGCGCGGTATCTACGAGCAGTACTTC. The encoded protein is CASSSGGGRGIYEQYF.

The chain recombines TRBV5-1 with TRBJ2-1; the match to TRBD2 covers 7 bases. Unmatched junction bases numbered 10, after V lost 7 bases and J lost 3 bases. This CDR3 is 15 amino acids long. The germline V gene has CDR1 SGHRS and CDR2 YFSETQ. CDR3 nucleotide sequence: TGCGCCAGCTCCTCCGGGACTAACCACTACAATGAGCAGTTCTTC. Translated, it gives CASSSGTNHYNEQFF.

This chain joins TRBV11-3 and TRBJ2-7; D ambiguous. V was cut by 4 bases and J by 2 bases, with 12 bases left in between. The CDR3 length is 14 residues. Germline V CDR1 and CDR2: SGHNT, YENEEA. The CDR3 reads CASSSDTYPYEQYF. CDR3 sequence (DNA): TGTGCCAGCAGCTCAGATACCTATCCCTACGAGCAGTACTTC. Together with reference TRBV11-3 and TRBJ2-7, the CDR3 gives the full variable domain: EAGVVQSPRYKIIEKKQPVAFWCNPISGHNTLYWYLQNLGQGPELLIRYENEEAVDDSQLPKDRFSAERLKGVDSTLKIQPAELGDSAVYLCASSSDTYPYEQYFGPGTRLTVT.

This clonotype turned up a few times. The V call is TRBV12-3 or TRBV12-4, the J call TRBJ1-1; maybe TRBD1 (5 bases). V gave up 6 bases and J gave up 0 bases, with 11 bases separating them. The CDR3 contains 14 residues. The CDR3 nucleotides read TGTGCCAGCAGCCCCGTGGGACTGAACACTGAAGCTTTCTTT. Amino acids: CASSPVGLNTEAFF.

V gene TRBV7-3 combines with J gene TRBJ2-3, with 10 nucleotides matching TRBD1. V lost 5 bases and J lost 5; bases outside the gene matches: 4. Looked up from germline, CDR1 is SGHTA and CDR2 is FQGTGA. CDR3 length: 14 amino acids. The CDR3 DNA reads as TGTGCCAGCAGCCTGACAGGGGGCGAAGATACGCAGTATTTT. It codes for CASSLTGGEDTQYF.

V usage is TRBV21-1 and J usage is TRBJ2-6. TRBV21-1 is recorded as a pseudogene. This CDR3 region has 18 residues. For the CDR3, the DNA is TGTGCCAGCAGCACGGCGGATCGCTCAACCACTGGGGCCAACGTCCTGACTTTC. Its protein product is CASSTADRSTTGANVLTF.

This clonotype appeared once. The V call is TRBV20-1, the J call TRBJ2-7, with D perhaps TRBD1 (6 bases). Germline values: CDR1 DFQATT, CDR2 SNEGSKA (reference sequence). Trimming took off 0 bases at V and 1 base at J, with 13 bases between the two ends. The length of the CDR3 is 15 residues. CDR3 protein: CSARDMAGESYEQYF. CDR3 in DNA: TGCAGTGCTAGAGATATGGCAGGGGAGTCCTACGAGCAGTACTTC.